These T cell receptor beta chains were read from a single sample in a study of CD8 T cells in Susac syndrome. One entry per CDR3 protein, called by TCRdb with MiXCR from the immunoSEQ multiplex PCR reads. The data contain about 400,000 distinct CDR3 sequences, approximately 85% of them singletons. Sequencing input: CD8+ T cells from PBMCs. Receptor source: a human donor with multiple sclerosis. The CDR3 runs from the conserved cysteine through the conserved F or W. The D gene is left open where the match is weak. Rows may omit the clone size; those that give it use once, few, many or a size class.

V gene: TRBV6-5; clone size: NA; D gene: TRBD1; J gene: TRBJ1-6; CDR3 DNA: TGTGCCAGCATGGCAGGGGGAGATTCACCCCTCCACTTT; CDR3 protein: CASMAGGDSPLHF
V gene: TRBV6-5; clone size: NA; D gene: TRBD1; J gene: TRBJ1-1; CDR3 DNA: TGTGCCAGCAGTTTGTCCGGGACAGGGTATCTGAACACTGAAGCTTTCTTT; CDR3 protein: CASSLSGTGYLNTEAFF
V gene: TRBV20-1; clone size: NA; D gene: NA; J gene: TRBJ2-7; CDR3 DNA: TGCAGTGCTAGAGATGATGAACCAACCTACGAGCAGTACTTC; CDR3 protein: CSARDDEPTYEQYF
V gene: TRBV12-3/TRBV12-4; clone size: NA; D gene: NA; J gene: TRBJ2-3; CDR3 DNA: TGTGCCAGCAGTTTAACCCAGGCTACAGATACGCAGTATTTT; CDR3 protein: CASSLTQATDTQYF
V gene: TRBV12-3/TRBV12-4; clone size: NA; D gene: NA; J gene: TRBJ2-1; CDR3 DNA: TGTGCCAGCAGTCCACAGGACAGACGCTATGAGCAGTTCTTC; CDR3 protein: CASSPQDRRYEQFF
V gene: TRBV3-1; clone size: NA; D gene: TRBD2; J gene: TRBJ2-7; CDR3 DNA: TGTGCCAGCAGCCAAGATTCGGAGACTAGCGGGAGGGCCTACCTTATCTACGAGCAGTACTTC; CDR3 protein: CASSQDSETSGRAYLIYEQYF
V gene: TRBV10-3; clone size: NA; D gene: NA; J gene: TRBJ1-2; CDR3 DNA: TGTGCCATCAGTGAGTCTTTAGGCTATGGCTACACCTTC; CDR3 protein: CAISESLGYGYTF
V gene: TRBV27; clone size: NA; D gene: NA; J gene: TRBJ2-7; CDR3 DNA: TGTGCCAGCGGGGCAGGGGACCCCTACGAGCAGTACTTC; CDR3 protein: CASGAGDPYEQYF
V gene: TRBV2; clone size: NA; D gene: NA; J gene: TRBJ2-6; CDR3 DNA: TGTGCCAGCGGGGTCGATAGGGAGGTTTCTGGGGCCAACGTCCTGACTTTC; CDR3 protein: CASGVDREVSGANVLTF
V gene: TRBV19; clone size: NA; D gene: TRBD2; J gene: TRBJ2-1; CDR3 DNA: TGTGCCAGTAGTCTTCACGGACTAGCGGGGGGTGCGGGCAATGAGCAGTTCTTC; CDR3 protein: CASSLHGLAGGAGNEQFF
V gene: TRBV27; clone size: NA; D gene: NA; J gene: TRBJ1-2; CDR3 DNA: TGTGCCAGCAGTTTTGGGGGTACCCATGGCTACACCTTC; CDR3 protein: CASSFGGTHGYTF
V gene: TRBV27; clone size: NA; D gene: TRBD1; J gene: TRBJ2-1; CDR3 DNA: TGTGCCAGCAGTTACAGGGGGCCCTACAATGAGCAGTTCTTC; CDR3 protein: CASSYRGPYNEQFF
V gene: TRBV1; clone size: NA; D gene: NA; J gene: TRBJ2-3; CDR3 DNA: TGCACCAGCAGCCATGCAGCCCAGCGGGGGGACGCAGATACGCAGTATTTT; CDR3 protein: CTSSHAAQRGDADTQYF
V gene: TRBV19; clone size: NA; D gene: NA; J gene: TRBJ2-5; CDR3 DNA: TGTGCCAGTAGTGCGACAGTCGACCAAGAGACCCAGTACTTC; CDR3 protein: CASSATVDQETQYF
V gene: TRBV2; clone size: NA; D gene: NA; J gene: TRBJ1-1; CDR3 DNA: TGTGCCAGCATTTATGCAGGGACTGAAGCTTTCTTT; CDR3 protein: CASIYAGTEAFF
V gene: TRBV4-1; clone size: NA; D gene: NA; J gene: TRBJ2-1; CDR3 DNA: TGCGCCAGCAGCCAAGGTTGGGGGCTTAAGGATGAGCAGTTCTTC; CDR3 protein: CASSQGWGLKDEQFF
V gene: TRBV30; clone size: NA; D gene: NA; J gene: TRBJ2-1; CDR3 DNA: TGTGCCTGGAGTGCTTCGGTGGAGCGTTTCTTC; CDR3 protein: CAWSASVERFF
V gene: TRBV6-5; clone size: NA; D gene: NA; J gene: TRBJ2-1; CDR3 DNA: TGTGCCAGCAGTTACTCATCGGGGGAGGCCTTGGGTGAGCAGTTCTTC; CDR3 protein: CASSYSSGEALGEQFF
V gene: TRBV3-1; clone size: once; D gene: NA; J gene: TRBJ2-5; CDR3 DNA: TGTGCCAGCAGCCAAAGCCTTAGACTAGATGCGACGGAGACCCAGTACTTC; CDR3 protein: CASSQSLRLDATETQYF
V gene: TRBV30; clone size: NA; D gene: TRBD1; J gene: TRBJ1-1; CDR3 DNA: TGTGCCTGGCGATCCGGGACAGGGGACACTGAAGCTTTCTTT; CDR3 protein: CAWRSGTGDTEAFF